This TCR beta chain derives from a study of Graves' ophthalmopathy and Graves' hyperthyroidism. The CDR3 sequence is 16 residues long. Germline V lookup: CDR1 SGHTA, CDR2 FQGNSA. Losses at the gene ends were 4 bases for V and 1 base for J; bases not matched to a gene: 5. Researchers took RNA transcripts and amplified TCR beta CDR3 regions from them. First-round RT-PCR with HTBI primers preceded a second-round multiplex PCR. TCRdb re-analysed the multiplex PCR reads in MiXCR, keeping a single row per CDR3 protein. The sample records 45,000 to 60,000 distinct CDR3 sequences, 45% to 55% being singletons.

The source of this sequence is an adult woman with Graves' ophthalmopathy. Sequenced: peripheral blood. V gene TRBV7-2 combines with J gene TRBJ2-3; 10 positions match TRBD1. The CDR3 DNA reads as TGTGCCAGCAGCTACGGGGACAGGGGAGGCACAGATACGCAGTATTTT. This codes for CASSYGDRGGTDTQYF.